The next 8 T cell receptor beta chains were all read from a single sample in a study of blood T cell repertoires in COVID-19. Data came from immunoSEQ multiplex PCR; TCRdb stores just in-frame clones and leaves some out. This table holds approximately 160,000 clones, over 70% found once. Sequenced: PBMCs or T cells enriched from blood (not recorded which). The receptors were gathered from a woman in her fifties or sixties in a cohort exposed to, infected with or recovered from COVID-19 (not recorded which).

The chain couples TRBV28 to TRBJ2-2; TRBD2 agrees at 13 bases. J gave up 7 bases and V 4 bases, and 12 bases lay outside the gene matches. CDR3 size: 18 residues. Germline CDR1 MDHEN, CDR2 SYDVKM. CDR3 residues: CASSSSLAGGPIGGELFF. As DNA, the CDR3 is TGTGCCAGCAGTTCCTCACTAGCGGGAGGGCCTATTGGCGGGGAGCTGTTTTTT.

CDR3 sequence reads: CASSEDRGSDSPLHF. The CDR3 DNA is TGTGCCAGCAGTGAAGACAGGGGGTCCGATTCACCCCTCCACTTT. The rearrangement joins TRBV2 to TRBJ1-6; 8 bases agree with TRBD1. Germline assignment: CDR1 SNHLY and CDR2 FYNNEI. The CDR3 is 15 residues long. The V segment lost 1 base and the J segment 8 bases; nucleotides outside the gene matches: 4.

The genes are TRBV15 and TRBJ1-3; D call uncertain. V was shortened by 3 bases and J by 3 bases, with 12 bases between the two germline ends. The CDR3 loop spans 15 amino acids. CDR1 is LNHNV, CDR2 YYDKDF, per germline (reference sequence). The CDR3 region is CATSSDAGFGNTIYF. In DNA form, the CDR3 reads TGTGCCACCAGCAGCGACGCGGGGTTTGGAAACACCATATATTTT.

The genes are TRBV19 and TRBJ1-3, with D perhaps TRBD1 (5 bases). Germline V gene lookup returns CDR1 LNHDA and CDR2 SQIVND (reference sequence). Trimming took off 7 bases at V and 0 bases at J, with 19 bases between the two ends. This CDR3 is built from 17 residues. The CDR3 loop reads CASTTHPGGGSGNTIYF. CDR3 sequence (DNA): TGTGCCAGTACCACCCACCCGGGGGGGGGCTCTGGAAACACCATATATTTT.

The V and J genes are TRBV19 and TRBJ2-1; unclear D gene. The CDR3 totals 13 residues. Trimming pared 3 bases from V and 8 bases from J, leaving 11 bases between. Germline lookup yields CDR1 LNHDA and CDR2 SQIVND (reference sequence). The CDR3 DNA is TGTGCCAGTAGTATTCCCGGTATCCATGAGCAGTTCTTC. It yields the protein CASSIPGIHEQFF.

V usage is TRBV5-4 and J usage is TRBJ2-6; 11 nucleotides agree with TRBD1. Germline lookup yields CDR1 SGHNT and CDR2 YYREEE (reference sequence). The CDR3 spans 15 residues. The trim removed 7 bases at V and 2 bases at J, leaving 2 bases unmatched. CDR3 in DNA: TGTGCCAGCGGGGACAGGGGGACTGGGGCCAACGTCCTGACTTTC. Protein: CASGDRGTGANVLTF.

The V and J genes are TRBV5-1 and TRBJ1-4, with a tentative D call TRBD1 (6 bases). Between the trimmed V and J ends, which lost 7 bases and 7 bases, there was a span of 20 bases. The CDR3 extends over 15 amino acids. The germline V gene encodes CDR1 SGHRS and CDR2 YFSETQ. CDR3 region: CASGLGANRVEKLFF. As DNA, the CDR3 is TGCGCCAGCGGACTCGGGGCAAACAGGGTTGAAAAACTGTTTTTT.

The V and J genes are TRBV6-2 or TRBV6-3 and TRBJ2-5; maybe TRBD2 (7 bases). Germline CDR1 MNHEY, CDR2 SVGEGT. The CDR3 contains 17 residues. The germline V and J ends were trimmed by 0 bases and 5 bases, with 19 bases remaining between them. This CDR3 reads CASSYSKGGGGVETQYF. CDR3 bases: TGTGCCAGCAGTTACTCGAAGGGGGGGGGCGGAGTGGAGACCCAGTACTTC.